This passage covers 9 T cell receptor beta chains from one sample sequenced in a study of cytomegalovirus exposure and HLA in healthy donors. The PCR had 60 Vbeta and 13 Jbeta primers. Sequenced by immunoSEQ multiplex PCR; TCRdb stores in-frame clones only, minus some. This table holds some 170,000 clones, 77% found once. Sample: PBMCs. These TCRs come from a woman aged 25 to 39 in good health and CMV-seronegative.

Concerning this clone: Other DNA sequences within the sample encode an identical CDR3. This chain joins TRBV6-1 and TRBJ2-7, with TRBD1 matching 10 bases. The CDR3 consists of 14 residues. The germline gives CDR1 MNHNS, CDR2 SASEGT. The V segment lost 1 base and the J segment 3 bases; nucleotides outside the gene matches: 0. CDR3 nucleotide sequence: TGTGCCAGCAGTGAAGGGACAGGGGGCTACGAGCAGTACTTC. It codes for CASSEGTGGYEQYF.

V gene TRBV4-1 combines with J gene TRBJ2-7; 12 bases are a match to TRBD2. The CDR3 spans 17 residues. The germline V gene has CDR1 MGHRA and CDR2 YSYEKL. The V and J ends lost 4 bases and 0 bases, in that order; junction bases with no gene match: 7. Here the CDR3 reads CASSLRLAGDLSYEQYF. The CDR3 DNA is TGCGCCAGCAGCCTAAGACTAGCGGGGGACCTCTCCTACGAGCAGTACTTC.

The rearrangement links TRBV6-5 to TRBJ1-2; weak D call: TRBD1 (5 bases). CDR3 size: 11 residues. Germline-derived CDR1 and CDR2 are MNHEY and SVGAGI. Trimming pared 10 bases from V and 11 bases from J, leaving 17 bases between. This CDR3 reads CAILPPGLYTF. The CDR3 coding sequence is TGTGCCATCTTACCCCCGGGACTTTACACCTTC.

This chain connects TRBV27 to TRBJ2-1, with TRBD2 identical over 9 bases. J lost 7 bases, V lost 5 bases, and 9 bases had no gene match. Looked up from germline, CDR1 is MNHEY and CDR2 is SMNVEV (reference sequence). The CDR3 totals 15 residues. The CDR3 reads CASSLHSTSGNEQFF. The DNA of the CDR3 is TGTGCCAGCAGTCTACACTCGACTAGCGGTAATGAGCAGTTCTTC.

V usage is TRBV10-3 and J usage is TRBJ1-2, with unresolved D. Trimming removed 2 bases from V and 4 bases from J, with 17 bases in between. Germline CDR1 is ENHRY and CDR2 is SYGVKD. The CDR3 length is 16 residues. CDR3 loop: CAISEGEAISGYGYTF. CDR3 nucleotide sequence: TGTGCCATCAGTGAGGGGGAGGCCATTTCGGGCTATGGCTACACCTTC.

The chain employs TRBV6-1 and TRBJ1-2, with D perhaps TRBD1 (5 bases). The length of the CDR3 is 14 residues. The germline gives CDR1 MNHNS, CDR2 SASEGT. V was clipped by 0 bases and J by 5 bases, with 10 bases between them. CDR3 nucleotide sequence: TGTGCCAGCAGTGAAGCTGCAGGGCTTTATGGCTACACCTTC. It translates to CASSEAAGLYGYTF.

CDR3 loop: CASSSDGASYNEQFF. CDR3 sequence (DNA): TGTGCCAGCAGCTCGGATGGAGCCTCCTACAATGAGCAGTTCTTC. This rearrangement joins TRBV7-2 to TRBJ2-1; no firm D call. CDR3 length equals 15 residues. CDR1 and CDR2 (germline): SGHTA, FQGNSA. Trimming removed 4 bases from V and 0 bases from J, with 10 bases in between. Complete variable domain (other parts from reference TRBV7-2 and TRBJ2-1): GAGVSQSPSNKVTEKGKDVELRCDPISGHTALYWYRQSLGQGLEFLIYFQGNSAPDKSGLPSDRFSAERTGGSVSTLTIQRTQQEDSAVYLCASSSDGASYNEQFFGPGTRLTVL.

The V and J genes are TRBV7-9 and TRBJ1-3; a possible D gene is TRBD1 (6 bases). V was pared by 7 bases and J by 1 base, with 26 bases between. Germline loops: CDR1 SEHNR, CDR2 FQNEAQ (reference sequence). The CDR3 sequence is 19 residues long. Written as DNA, the CDR3 is TGTGCCAGCAACCCGACCCGGACAGATCGGAGCAATTCTGGAAACACCATATATTTT. Protein sequence: CASNPTRTDRSNSGNTIYF.

The rearrangement joins TRBV6-6 to TRBJ2-5; the match to TRBD1 covers 9 bases. J was trimmed by 4 bases and V by 8 bases; bases with no gene match: 11. CDR1 is MNHNY and CDR2 is SVGAGI in the germline V gene (reference sequence). This CDR3 has 15 amino acids. The CDR3 loop reads CASGPGQGFLETQYF. In DNA, the CDR3 is TGTGCCAGCGGCCCGGGACAGGGTTTTTTAGAGACCCAGTACTTC.